The 7 T cell receptor beta chains below all came from one sample that was sequenced in a study of T cells in Graves' hyperthyroidism and ophthalmopathy. The investigators amplified TCR beta CDR3 regions from RNA transcripts. When the TCR CDR3 underwent first-round RT-PCR, the HTBI primer set was used. One entry per CDR3 protein results from TCRdb running MiXCR on the multiplex PCR reads. The top ten clones hold more than 25% of a sample with over 250,000 distinct CDR3 sequences, less than 30% of them seen once. The sequencing sample was made of blood. These receptors were taken from a man aged 35 to 55 with Graves' hyperthyroidism that later progressed to Graves' ophthalmopathy.

This clonotype was observed at least ten times. The rearrangement joins TRBV20-1 to TRBJ1-5, with TRBD1 identical over 8 bases. V lost 0 bases and J lost 4; bases outside the gene matches: 5. Germline V lookup: CDR1 DFQATT, CDR2 SNEGSKA (reference sequence). The CDR3 spans 15 residues. The CDR3 DNA reads TGCAGTGCTAGAGAGACAGGGGCCGTTAATCAGCCCCAGCATTTT. Protein product: CSARETGAVNQPQHF.

This clonotype showed up many times. This chain links TRBV27 with TRBJ1-5; D not certain. CDR1 and CDR2 from the germline V gene are MNHEY and SMNVEV (reference sequence). The CDR3 is 12 residues long. Trimming took 0 bases from V and 7 from J, leaving 4 bases between them. In nucleotides, the CDR3 is TGTGCCAGCAGTTTATCCTCCCAGCCCCAGCATTTT. Translation gives CASSLSSQPQHF.

This clonotype was seen a few times. This rearrangement joins TRBV18 to TRBJ1-1, with D possibly being TRBD1 (5 bases). The CDR3 contains 16 residues. Per the germline V gene, CDR1 is KGHSH and CDR2 is LQKENI. Trimming removed 1 base at V and 2 bases at J, with 14 bases between. As DNA, the CDR3 is TGTGCCAGCTCACCACAAGTGGGGAGGGACAACACTGAAGCTTTCTTT. Encoded protein: CASSPQVGRDNTEAFF.

The V call is TRBV12-3 or TRBV12-4, the J call TRBJ2-7; 14 positions match TRBD2. The CDR3 spans 16 residues. V was clipped by 7 bases and J by 6 bases; unmatched bases: 11. The CDR3 region is CASTLLGTSGSVEQYF. The CDR3 bases are TGTGCCAGCACCCTATTGGGGACTAGCGGGAGTGTCGAGCAGTACTTC.

This clonotype turned up a few times. This sequence joins TRBV6-5 and TRBJ1-1, with D unresolved. With 3 bases removed from V and 2 bases from J, the gap between germline ends came to 13 bases. Germline values: CDR1 MNHEY, CDR2 SVGAGI. The CDR3 extends over 15 amino acids. CDR3 in DNA: TGTGCCAGCAGTTATCACGGCGGAGAAAACACTGAAGCTTTCTTT. Its translation is CASSYHGGENTEAFF.

The sample holds many counts of this clonotype. The genes are TRBV7-9 and TRBJ2-7, with D perhaps TRBD1 or TRBD2 (5 bases each). This CDR3 spans 13 amino acids. Germline V gene lookup returns CDR1 SEHNR and CDR2 FQNEAQ (reference sequence). The V end was cut by 7 bases, the J end by 7 bases, with 17 bases between. DNA for the CDR3: TGTGCCAGCACCCGTCCACCCGAGGGGGAGCAGTACTTC. This encodes CASTRPPEGEQYF. Based on the CDR3 plus reference TRBV7-9 and TRBJ2-7, the full variable domain is DTGVSQNPRHKITKRGQNVTFRCDPISEHNRLYWYRQTLGQGPEFLTYFQNEAQLEKSRLLSDRFSAERPKGSFSTLEIQRTEQGDSAMYLCASTRPPEGEQYFGPGTRLTVT.

The V gene is TRBV30, the J gene TRBJ1-5; 7 positions agree with TRBD1. The CDR3 runs 16 residues. V gave up 2 bases and J gave up 3 bases; unmatched junction bases: 10. The V gene's germline CDR1 is GTSNPN and CDR2 SVGIG (reference sequence). The CDR3 loop is CAWSPPPTGLNQPQHF. The CDR3 DNA reads as TGTGCCTGGAGTCCCCCCCCGACAGGGCTCAATCAGCCCCAGCATTTT.